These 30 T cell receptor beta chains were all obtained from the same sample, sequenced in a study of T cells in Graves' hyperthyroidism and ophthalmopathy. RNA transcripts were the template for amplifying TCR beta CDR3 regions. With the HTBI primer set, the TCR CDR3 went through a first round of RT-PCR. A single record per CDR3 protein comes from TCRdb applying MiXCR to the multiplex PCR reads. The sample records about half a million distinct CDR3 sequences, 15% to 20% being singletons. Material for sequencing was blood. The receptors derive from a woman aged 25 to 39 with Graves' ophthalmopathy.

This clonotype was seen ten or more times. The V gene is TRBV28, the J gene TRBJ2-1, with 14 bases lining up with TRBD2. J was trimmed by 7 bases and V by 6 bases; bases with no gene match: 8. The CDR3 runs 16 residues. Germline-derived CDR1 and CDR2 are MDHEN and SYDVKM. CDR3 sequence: CASRPPGLAGVNEQFF. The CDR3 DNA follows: TGTGCCAGCAGGCCGCCGGGACTAGCGGGAGTAAATGAGCAGTTCTTC.

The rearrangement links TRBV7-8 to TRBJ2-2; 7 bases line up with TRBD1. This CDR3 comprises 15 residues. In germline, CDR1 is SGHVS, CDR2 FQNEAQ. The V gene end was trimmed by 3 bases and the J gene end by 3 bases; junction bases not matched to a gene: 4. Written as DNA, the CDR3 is TGTGCCAGCAGCTTCGGACAGGAGGACACCGGGGAGCTGTTTTTT. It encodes CASSFGQEDTGELFF.

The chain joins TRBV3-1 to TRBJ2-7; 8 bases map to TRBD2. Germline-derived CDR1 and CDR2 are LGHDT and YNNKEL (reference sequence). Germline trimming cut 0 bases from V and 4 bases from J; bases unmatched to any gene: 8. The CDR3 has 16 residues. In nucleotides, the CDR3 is TGTGCCAGCAGCCAAGACCCCAGCGGGAGTAGGTACGAGCAGTACTTC. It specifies CASSQDPSGSRYEQYF.

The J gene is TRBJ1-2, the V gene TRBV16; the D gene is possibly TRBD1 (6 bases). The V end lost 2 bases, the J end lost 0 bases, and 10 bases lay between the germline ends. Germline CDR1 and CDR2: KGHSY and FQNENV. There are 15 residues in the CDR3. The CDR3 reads CASSQTGTSNYGYTF. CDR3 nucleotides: TGTGCCAGCAGCCAAACCGGGACATCTAACTATGGCTACACCTTC.

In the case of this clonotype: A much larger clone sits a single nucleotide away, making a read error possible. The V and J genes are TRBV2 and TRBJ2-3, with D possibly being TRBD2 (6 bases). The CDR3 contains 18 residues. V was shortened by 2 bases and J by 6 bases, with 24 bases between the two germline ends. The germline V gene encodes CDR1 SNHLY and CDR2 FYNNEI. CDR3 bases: TGTGCCAGCAGTGAAAGCGGTTGCGGGAAAACCGGGTATGATACGCAGTATTTT. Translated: CASSESGCGKTGYDTQYF.

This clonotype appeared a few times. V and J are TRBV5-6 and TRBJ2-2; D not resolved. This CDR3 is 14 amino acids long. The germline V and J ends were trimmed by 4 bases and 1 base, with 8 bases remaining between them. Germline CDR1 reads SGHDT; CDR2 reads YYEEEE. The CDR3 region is CASSPKLNTGELFF. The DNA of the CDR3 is TGTGCCAGCAGCCCGAAACTGAACACCGGGGAGCTGTTTTTT.

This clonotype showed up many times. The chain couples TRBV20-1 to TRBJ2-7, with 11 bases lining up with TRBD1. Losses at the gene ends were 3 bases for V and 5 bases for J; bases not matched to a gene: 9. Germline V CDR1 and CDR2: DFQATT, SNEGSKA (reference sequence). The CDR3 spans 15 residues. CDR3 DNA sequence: TGCAGTGCTAGTGGGGCCCGGACAGGGGGCGACGAGCAGTACTTC. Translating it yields CSASGARTGGDEQYF.

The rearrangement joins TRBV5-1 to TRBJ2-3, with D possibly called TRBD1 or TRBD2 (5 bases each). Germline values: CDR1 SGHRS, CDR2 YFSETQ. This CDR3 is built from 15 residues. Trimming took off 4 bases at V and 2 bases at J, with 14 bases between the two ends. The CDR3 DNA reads TGCGCCAGCAGCCGGGGCGTCGGTCCCACAGATACGCAGTATTTT. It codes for CASSRGVGPTDTQYF.

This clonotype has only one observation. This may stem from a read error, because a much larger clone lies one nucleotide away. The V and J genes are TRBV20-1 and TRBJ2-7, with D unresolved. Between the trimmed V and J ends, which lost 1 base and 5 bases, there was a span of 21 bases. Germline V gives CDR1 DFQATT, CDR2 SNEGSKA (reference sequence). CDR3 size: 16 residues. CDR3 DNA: TGCAGTGCTAGAGGTCGGCGCCCACCGGCCCCCCACGAGCAGTACTTC. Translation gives CSARGRRPPAPHEQYF.

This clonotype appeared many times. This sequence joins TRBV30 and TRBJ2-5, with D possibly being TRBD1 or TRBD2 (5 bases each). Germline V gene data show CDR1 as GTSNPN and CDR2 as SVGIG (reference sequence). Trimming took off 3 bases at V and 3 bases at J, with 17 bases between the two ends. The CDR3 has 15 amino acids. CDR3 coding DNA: TGTGCCTGGAGAGGCCCGGGGCAGGGAAAAGAGACCCAGTACTTC. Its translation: CAWRGPGQGKETQYF.

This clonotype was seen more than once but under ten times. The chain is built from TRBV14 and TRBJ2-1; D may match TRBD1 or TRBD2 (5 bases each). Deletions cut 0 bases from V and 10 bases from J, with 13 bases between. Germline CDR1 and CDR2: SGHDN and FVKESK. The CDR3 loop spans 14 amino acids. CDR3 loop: CASSQEEGSQEQFF. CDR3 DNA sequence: TGTGCCAGCAGCCAAGAAGAGGGGTCCCAGGAGCAGTTCTTC.

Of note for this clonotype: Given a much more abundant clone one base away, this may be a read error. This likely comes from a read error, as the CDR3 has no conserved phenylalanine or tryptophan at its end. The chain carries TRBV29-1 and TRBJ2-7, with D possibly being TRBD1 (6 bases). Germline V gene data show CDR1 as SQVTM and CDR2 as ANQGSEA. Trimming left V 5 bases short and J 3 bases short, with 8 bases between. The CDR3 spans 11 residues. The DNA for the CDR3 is TGCAGCGTTATACAGGGCTACGAGCAGTACCTC. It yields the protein CSVIQGYEQYL.

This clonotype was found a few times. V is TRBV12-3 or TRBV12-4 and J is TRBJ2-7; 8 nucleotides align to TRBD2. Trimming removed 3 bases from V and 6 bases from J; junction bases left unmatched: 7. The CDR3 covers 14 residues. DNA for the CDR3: TGTGCCAGCAGTTTCACCGGGAGGGCCGGCGAGCAGTACTTC. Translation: CASSFTGRAGEQYF.

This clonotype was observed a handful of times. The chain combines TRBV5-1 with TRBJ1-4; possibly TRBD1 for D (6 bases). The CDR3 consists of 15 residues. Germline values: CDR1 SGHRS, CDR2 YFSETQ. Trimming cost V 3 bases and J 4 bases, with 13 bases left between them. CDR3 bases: TGCGCCAGCAGCTCCTCGACAGGCATTAATGAAAAACTGTTTTTT. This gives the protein CASSSSTGINEKLFF. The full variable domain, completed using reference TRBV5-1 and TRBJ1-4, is KAGVTQTPRYLIKTRGQQVTLSCSPISGHRSVSWYQQTPGQGLQFLFEYFSETQRNKGNFPGRFSGRQFSNSRSEMNVSTLELGDSALYLCASSSSTGINEKLFFGSGTQLSVL.

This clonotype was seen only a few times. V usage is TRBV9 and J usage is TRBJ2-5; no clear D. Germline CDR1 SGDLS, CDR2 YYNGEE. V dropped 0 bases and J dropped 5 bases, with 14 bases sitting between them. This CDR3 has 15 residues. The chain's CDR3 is CASSVEGFWKETQYF. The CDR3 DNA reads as TGTGCCAGCAGCGTAGAGGGCTTTTGGAAGGAGACCCAGTACTTC.

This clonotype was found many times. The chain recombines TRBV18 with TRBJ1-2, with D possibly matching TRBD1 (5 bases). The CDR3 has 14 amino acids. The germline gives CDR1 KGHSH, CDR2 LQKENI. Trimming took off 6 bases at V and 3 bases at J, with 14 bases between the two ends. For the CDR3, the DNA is TGTGCCAGCTCCCCAAGGGCACAGGACTATGGCTACACCTTC. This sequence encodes CASSPRAQDYGYTF.

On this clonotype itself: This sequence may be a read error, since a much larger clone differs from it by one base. In nucleotides, the CDR3 is TGTGCCAGCAGTGAGCCCGGTGGGACAGGGTTCTCCTACGAGCAGCACTTC. Protein product: CASSEPGGTGFSYEQHF. The V gene is TRBV6-1, the J gene TRBJ2-7, with TRBD1 matching 9 bases. This CDR3 comprises 17 residues. The germline gives CDR1 MNHNS, CDR2 SASEGT.

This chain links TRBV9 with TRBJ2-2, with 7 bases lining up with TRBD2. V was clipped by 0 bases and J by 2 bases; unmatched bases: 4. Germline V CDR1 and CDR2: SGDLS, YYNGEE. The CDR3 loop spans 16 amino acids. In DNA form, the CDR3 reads TGTGCCAGCAGCGTAGTGAGCGGGGATAACACCGGGGAGCTGTTTTTT. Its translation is CASSVVSGDNTGELFF.

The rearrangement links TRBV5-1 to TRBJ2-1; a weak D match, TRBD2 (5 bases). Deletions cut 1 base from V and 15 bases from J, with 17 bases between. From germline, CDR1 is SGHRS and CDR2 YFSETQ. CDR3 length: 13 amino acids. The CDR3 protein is CASSLLRAGSAFF. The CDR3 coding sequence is TGCGCCAGCAGCTTGCTGAGGGCAGGCTCGGCGTTCTTC.

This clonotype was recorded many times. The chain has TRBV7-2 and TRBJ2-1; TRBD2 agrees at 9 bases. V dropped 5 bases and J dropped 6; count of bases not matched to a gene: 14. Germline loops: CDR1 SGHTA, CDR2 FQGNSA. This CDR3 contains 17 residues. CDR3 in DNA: TGTGCCAGCAGCATAGAAAGGAGGCTAGCGGGATCCAATGAGCAGTTCTTC. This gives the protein CASSIERRLAGSNEQFF.

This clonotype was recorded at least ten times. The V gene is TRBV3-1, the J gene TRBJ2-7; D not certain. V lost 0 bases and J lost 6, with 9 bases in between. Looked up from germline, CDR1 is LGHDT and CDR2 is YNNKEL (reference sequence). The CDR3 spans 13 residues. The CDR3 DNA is TGTGCCAGCAGCCAAGATTTCAGGACCGAGCAGTACTTC. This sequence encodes CASSQDFRTEQYF.

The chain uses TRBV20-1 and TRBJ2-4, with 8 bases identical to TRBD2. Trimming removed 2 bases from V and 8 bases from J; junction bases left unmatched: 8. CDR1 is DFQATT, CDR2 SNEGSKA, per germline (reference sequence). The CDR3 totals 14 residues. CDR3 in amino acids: CSARWTSPIDIQYF. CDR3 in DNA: TGCAGTGCTAGATGGACTAGCCCTATTGACATTCAGTACTTC.

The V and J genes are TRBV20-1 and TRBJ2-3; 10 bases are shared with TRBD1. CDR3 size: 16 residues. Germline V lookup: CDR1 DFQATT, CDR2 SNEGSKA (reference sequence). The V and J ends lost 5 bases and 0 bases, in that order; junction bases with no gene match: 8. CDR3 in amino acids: CSASAGTGASTDTQYF. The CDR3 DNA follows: TGCAGTGCTTCAGCCGGGACAGGGGCTAGCACAGATACGCAGTATTTT.

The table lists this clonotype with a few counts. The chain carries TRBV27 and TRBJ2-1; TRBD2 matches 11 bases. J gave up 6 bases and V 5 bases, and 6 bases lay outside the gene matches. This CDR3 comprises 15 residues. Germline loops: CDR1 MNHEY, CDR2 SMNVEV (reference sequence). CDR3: CASSGRLAGSNEQFF. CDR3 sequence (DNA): TGTGCCAGCAGTGGCAGACTAGCGGGGTCCAATGAGCAGTTCTTC.

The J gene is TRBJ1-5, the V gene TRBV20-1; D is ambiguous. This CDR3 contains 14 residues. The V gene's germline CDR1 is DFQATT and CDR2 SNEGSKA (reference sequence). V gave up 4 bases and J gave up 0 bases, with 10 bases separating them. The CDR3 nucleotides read TGCAGTGCTATTCATGGATCTAGCAATCAGCCCCAGCATTTT. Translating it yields CSAIHGSSNQPQHF.

CDR3 loop: CASSQDRREGDSYEQYF. The CDR3 nucleotides read TGTGCCAGCAGCCAAGATAGGAGAGAGGGGGACTCCTACGAGCAGTACTTC. The chain joins TRBV3-1 to TRBJ2-7; TRBD1 might be the D (6 bases). The V gene's germline CDR1 is LGHDT and CDR2 YNNKEL (reference sequence). Trimming removed 0 bases at V and 0 bases at J, with 15 bases between. CDR3 length: 17 residues.

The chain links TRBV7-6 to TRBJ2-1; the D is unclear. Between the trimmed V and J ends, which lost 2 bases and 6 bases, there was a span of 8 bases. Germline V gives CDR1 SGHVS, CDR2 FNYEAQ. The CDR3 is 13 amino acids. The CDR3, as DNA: TGTGCCAGCAGCTTATATCTCGCCAATGAGCAGTTCTTC. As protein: CASSLYLANEQFF.

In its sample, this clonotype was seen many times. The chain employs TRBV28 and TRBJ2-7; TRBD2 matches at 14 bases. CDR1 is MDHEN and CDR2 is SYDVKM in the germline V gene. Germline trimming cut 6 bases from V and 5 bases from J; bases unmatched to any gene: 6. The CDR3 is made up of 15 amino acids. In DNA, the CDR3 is TGTGCCAGCAGACGTGGGACTAGCGGGAGTAACGAGCAGTACTTC. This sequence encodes CASRRGTSGSNEQYF.

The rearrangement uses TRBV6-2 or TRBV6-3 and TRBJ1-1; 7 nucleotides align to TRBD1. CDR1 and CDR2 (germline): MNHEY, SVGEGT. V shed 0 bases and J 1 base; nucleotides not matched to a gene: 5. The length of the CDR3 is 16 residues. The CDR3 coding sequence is TGTGCCAGCAGTTACTCAATTGACAGGGCGAACACTGAAGCTTTCTTT. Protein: CASSYSIDRANTEAFF.

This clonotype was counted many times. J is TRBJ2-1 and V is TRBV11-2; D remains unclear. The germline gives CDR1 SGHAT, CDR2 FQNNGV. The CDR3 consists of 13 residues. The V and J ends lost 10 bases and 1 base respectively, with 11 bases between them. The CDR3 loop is CATALPSYNEQFF. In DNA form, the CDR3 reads TGTGCCACCGCACTCCCATCCTACAATGAGCAGTTCTTC.